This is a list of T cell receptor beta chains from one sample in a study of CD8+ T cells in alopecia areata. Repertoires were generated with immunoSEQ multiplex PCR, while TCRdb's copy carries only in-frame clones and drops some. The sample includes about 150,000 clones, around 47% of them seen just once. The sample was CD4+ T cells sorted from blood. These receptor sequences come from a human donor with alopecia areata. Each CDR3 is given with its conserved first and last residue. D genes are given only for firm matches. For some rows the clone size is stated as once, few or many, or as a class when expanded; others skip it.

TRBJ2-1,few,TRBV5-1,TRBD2,CASSWGGENNEQFF,TGCGCCAGCAGTTGGGGGGGAGAGAACAATGAGCAGTTCTTC
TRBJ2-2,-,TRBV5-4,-,CASSLVYGKGGELFF,TGTGCCAGCAGCTTGGTATACGGGAAGGGCGGGGAGCTGTTTTTT
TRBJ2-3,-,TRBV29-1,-,CSVRWVSTDTQYF,TGCAGCGTTCGGTGGGTTAGCACAGATACGCAGTATTTT
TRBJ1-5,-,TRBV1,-,CTSSLPGQGCPPQHF,TGCACCAGCAGCCTCCCGGGACAGGGGTGTCCGCCCCAGCATTTT
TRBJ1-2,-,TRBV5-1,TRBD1,CASSPGPRTGGAGDYGYTF,TGCGCCAGCAGCCCAGGGCCCAGGACAGGGGGCGCGGGAGACTATGGCTACACCTTC
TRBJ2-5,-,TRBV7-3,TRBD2,CASGTSGIETQYF,TGTGCCAGCGGGACTAGCGGGATTGAGACCCAGTACTTC
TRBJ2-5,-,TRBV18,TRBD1,CASSPQGEETQYF,TGTGCCAGCTCACCGCAGGGGGAAGAGACCCAGTACTTC
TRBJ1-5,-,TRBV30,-,CAWSSGPPNQPQHF,TGTGCCTGGAGTTCAGGGCCCCCTAATCAGCCCCAGCATTTT
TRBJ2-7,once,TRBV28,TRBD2,CAGRTSGRLVQYF,TGTGCCGGAAGGACTAGCGGGAGATTAGTGCAGTACTTC
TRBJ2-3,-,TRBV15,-,CATSRESNREDTQYF,TGTGCCACCAGCAGAGAGTCAAACAGGGAAGATACGCAGTATTTT
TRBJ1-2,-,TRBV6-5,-,CATDAGGGYTF,TGTGCCACTGACGCAGGTGGGGGCTACACCTTC
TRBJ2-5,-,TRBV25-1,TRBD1,CASSVTGQGRTETQYF,TGTGCCAGCAGTGTAACGGGACAGGGGCGCACGGAGACCCAGTACTTC
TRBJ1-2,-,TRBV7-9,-,CASSLDRGYTF,TGTGCCAGCAGCTTAGATCGTGGCTACACCTTC
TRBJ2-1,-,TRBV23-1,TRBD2,CASSQQVAGVPNEQFF,TGCGCCAGCAGTCAACAAGTAGCGGGAGTCCCTAATGAGCAGTTCTTC
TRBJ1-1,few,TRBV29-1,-,CSGIQELNTEAFF,TGCAGCGGTATACAGGAATTGAACACTGAAGCTTTCTTT
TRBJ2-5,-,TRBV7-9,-,CASSLGGMETQYF,TGTGCCAGCAGCTTAGGAGGTATGGAGACCCAGTACTTC
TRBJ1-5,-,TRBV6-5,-,CASSYGQGLGQPQHF,TGTGCCAGCAGTTACGGTCAGGGTTTAGGTCAGCCCCAGCATTTT
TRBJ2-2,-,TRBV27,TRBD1,CASSSGTANTGELFF,TGTGCCAGCAGCTCCGGGACAGCGAACACCGGGGAGCTGTTTTTT
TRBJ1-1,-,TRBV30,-,CAWSVAKNTEAFF,TGTGCCTGGAGTGTAGCCAAAAACACTGAAGCTTTCTTT
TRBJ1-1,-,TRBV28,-,CTSKSGGGVDTEAFF,TGTACCAGCAAATCCGGGGGAGGTGTCGACACAGAAGCTTTCTTT
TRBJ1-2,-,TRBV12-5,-,CASGLSAYTF,TGTGCTAGTGGTTTGTCGGCCTACACCTTC
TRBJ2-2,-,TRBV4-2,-,CASSQPLRVANTGELFF,TGTGCCAGCAGCCAGCCCCTCAGAGTCGCGAACACCGGGGAGCTGTTTTTT
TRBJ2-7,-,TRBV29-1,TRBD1,CSVGGQGGSYEQYF,TGCAGCGTAGGGGGACAGGGGGGCTCCTACGAGCAGTACTTC
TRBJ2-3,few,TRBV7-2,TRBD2,CASSSRRTPASGLYTQYF,TGTGCCAGCAGCTCCCGAAGAACGCCGGCTAGCGGGTTGTATACGCAGTATTTT
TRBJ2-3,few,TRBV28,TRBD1,CASRETGGADTQYF,TGTGCCAGCAGGGAGACAGGGGGAGCCGATACGCAGTATTTT
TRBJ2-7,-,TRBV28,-,CASSPRYEQYF,TGTGCCAGCAGCCCTAGATACGAGCAGTACTTC
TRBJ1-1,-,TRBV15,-,CATSRDFGNTEAFF,TGTGCCACCAGCAGAGATTTTGGGAACACTGAAGCTTTCTTT
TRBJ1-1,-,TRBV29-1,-,CSVRRLTMDAEAFF,TGCAGCGTAAGGAGGCTTACTATGGACGCTGAAGCTTTCTTT
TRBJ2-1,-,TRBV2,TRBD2,CASSRELAGVLQFF,TGTGCCAGCAGCCGGGAACTAGCGGGAGTCCTTCAGTTCTTC
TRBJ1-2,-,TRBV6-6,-,CASVHRVRGYTF,TGTGCCAGCGTACACCGGGTCCGTGGCTACACCTTC
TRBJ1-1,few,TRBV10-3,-,CAIRTSNTEAFF,TGTGCCATCAGAACGTCGAACACTGAAGCTTTCTTT
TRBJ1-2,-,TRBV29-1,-,CSVQGQNNYGYTF,TGCAGCGTTCAGGGTCAGAATAACTATGGCTACACCTTC
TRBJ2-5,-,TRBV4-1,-,CASSQVRGQETQYF,TGCGCCAGCAGCCAAGTCAGGGGCCAAGAGACCCAGTACTTC
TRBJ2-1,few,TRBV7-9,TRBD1,CASSPVTPTGRRNEQFF,TGTGCCAGCAGCCCCGTGACTCCGACAGGGCGGAGGAATGAGCAGTTCTTC
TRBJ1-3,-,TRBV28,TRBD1,CASLPGTASGNTIYF,TGTGCCAGTCTGCCGGGGACAGCCTCTGGAAACACCATATATTTT
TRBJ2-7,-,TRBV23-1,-,CASSQSVATYEQYF,TGCGCCAGCAGTCAATCGGTTGCCACCTACGAGCAGTACTTC
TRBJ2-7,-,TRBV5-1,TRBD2,CASSVTSGSYEQYF,TGCGCCAGCAGCGTGACTAGCGGGAGCTACGAGCAGTACTTC
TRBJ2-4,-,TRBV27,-,CASSVRFLAKNIQYF,TGTGCCAGCAGCGTTCGGTTTCTAGCCAAAAACATTCAGTACTTC
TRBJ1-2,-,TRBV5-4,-,CASSLVWVDGYTF,TGTGCCAGCAGCTTGGTTTGGGTCGATGGCTACACCTTC
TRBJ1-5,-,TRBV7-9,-,CASSLQGQQPQHF,TGTGCCAGCAGCTTACAGGGCCAACAGCCCCAGCATTTT
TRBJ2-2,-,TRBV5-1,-,CASSEDRNTGELFF,TGCGCCAGCAGCGAAGACAGGAACACCGGGGAGCTGTTTTTT
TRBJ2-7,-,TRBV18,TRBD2,CASSPPLAGGTYEQYF,TGTGCCAGCTCACCTCCCTTAGCGGGAGGCACCTACGAGCAGTACTTC
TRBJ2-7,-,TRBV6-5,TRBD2,CASNVNSGRYF,TGTGCCAGCAACGTAAATAGCGGGAGGTACTTC
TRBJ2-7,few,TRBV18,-,CASSSSYSDEQYF,TGTGCCAGCTCCTCCTCGTACTCCGACGAGCAGTACTTC
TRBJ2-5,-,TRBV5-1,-,CASSLAGTQETQYF,TGCGCCAGCAGCTTGGCCGGGACGCAAGAGACCCAGTACTTC
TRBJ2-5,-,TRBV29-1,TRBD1,CSVDRWGEAFQETQYF,TGCAGCGTGGACAGGTGGGGAGAAGCTTTCCAAGAGACCCAGTACTTC